This T cell receptor (beta chain) stems from a study of blood T cell repertoires in COVID-19. In the study overall: The origin of the acute and convalescent COVID-19 samples was the United States, Italy and Spain. The cDNA or gDNA used as material had been derived from T cells, B-cell-depleted T cells, or PBMCs.

Original handling: Reference gene primer amplification in the assay estimated nucleated cell counts. Generated by immunoSEQ multiplex PCR, the TCRdb table keeps only in-frame clones and is missing some. That table is the source of V, J and clone size, and D and trimming were worked out from the DNA. Of about 67,000 clones listed, about 83% are singletons. This CDR3 has 17 amino acids. Trimming cost V 1 base and J 4 bases; bases outside gene matches: 7. Germline-derived CDR1 and CDR2 are SGHRS and YFSETQ. This sequence was found in a woman older than 75 with acute or convalescent COVID-19. The source material was peripheral blood. The rearrangement joins TRBV5-1 to TRBJ2-2, with TRBD2 matching 10 bases. In DNA, the CDR3 is TGCGCCAGCAGCTTGAGTCTCGCTAGCGGGGGCACCGGGGAGCTGTTTTTT. Translation: CASSLSLASGGTGELFF.